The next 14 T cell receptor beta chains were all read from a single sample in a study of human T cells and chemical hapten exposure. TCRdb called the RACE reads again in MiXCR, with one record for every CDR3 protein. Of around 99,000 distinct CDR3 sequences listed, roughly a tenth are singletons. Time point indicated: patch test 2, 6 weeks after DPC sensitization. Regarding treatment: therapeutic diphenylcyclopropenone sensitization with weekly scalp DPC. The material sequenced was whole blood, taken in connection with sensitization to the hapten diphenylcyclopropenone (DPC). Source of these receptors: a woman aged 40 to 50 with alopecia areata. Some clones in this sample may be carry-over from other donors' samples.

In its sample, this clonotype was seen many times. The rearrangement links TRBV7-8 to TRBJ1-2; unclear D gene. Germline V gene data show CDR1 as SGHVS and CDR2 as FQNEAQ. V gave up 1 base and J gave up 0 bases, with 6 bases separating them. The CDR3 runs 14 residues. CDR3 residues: CASSLGPPNYGYTF. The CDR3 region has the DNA TGTGCCAGCAGCTTAGGTCCACCTAACTATGGCTACACCTTC.

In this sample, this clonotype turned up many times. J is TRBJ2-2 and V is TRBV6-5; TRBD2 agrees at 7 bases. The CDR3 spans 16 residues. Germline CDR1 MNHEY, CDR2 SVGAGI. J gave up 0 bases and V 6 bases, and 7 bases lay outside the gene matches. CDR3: CASSRSREANTGELFF. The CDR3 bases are TGTGCCAGCAGCCGCTCCCGGGAGGCGAACACCGGGGAGCTGTTTTTT.

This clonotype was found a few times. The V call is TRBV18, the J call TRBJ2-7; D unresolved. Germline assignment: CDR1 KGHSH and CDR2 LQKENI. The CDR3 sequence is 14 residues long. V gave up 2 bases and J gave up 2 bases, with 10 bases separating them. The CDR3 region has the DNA TGTGCCAGCTCACCAGAGGTAGGCCCCTACGAGCAGTACTTC. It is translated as CASSPEVGPYEQYF.

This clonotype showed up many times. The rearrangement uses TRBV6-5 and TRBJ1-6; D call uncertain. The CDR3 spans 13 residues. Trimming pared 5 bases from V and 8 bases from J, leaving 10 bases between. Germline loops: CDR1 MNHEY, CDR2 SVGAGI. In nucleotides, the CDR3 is TGTGCCAGCAGTGCTATAGTCGATTCACCCCTCCACTTT. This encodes CASSAIVDSPLHF.

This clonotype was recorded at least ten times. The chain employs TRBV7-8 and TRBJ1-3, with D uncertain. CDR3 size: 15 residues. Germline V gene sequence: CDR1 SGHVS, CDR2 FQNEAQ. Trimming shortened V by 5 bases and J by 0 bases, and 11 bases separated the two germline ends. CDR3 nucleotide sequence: TGTGCCAGCAGCGGTGGTGGGAGCTCTGGAAACACCATATATTTT. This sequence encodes CASSGGGSSGNTIYF.

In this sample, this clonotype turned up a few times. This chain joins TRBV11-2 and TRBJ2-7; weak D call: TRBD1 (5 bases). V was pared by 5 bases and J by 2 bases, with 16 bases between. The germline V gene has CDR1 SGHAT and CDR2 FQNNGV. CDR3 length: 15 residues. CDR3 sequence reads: CASSQGHQGTYEQYF. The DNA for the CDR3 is TGTGCCAGCAGCCAAGGCCATCAGGGAACCTACGAGCAGTACTTC.

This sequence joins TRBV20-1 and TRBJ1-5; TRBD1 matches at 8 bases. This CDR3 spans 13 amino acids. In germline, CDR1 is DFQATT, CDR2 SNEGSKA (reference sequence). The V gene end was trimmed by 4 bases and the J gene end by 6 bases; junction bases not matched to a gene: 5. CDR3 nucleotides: TGCAGTGCTATTCAGGGGGCGTTTCAGCCCCAGCATTTT. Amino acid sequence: CSAIQGAFQPQHF.

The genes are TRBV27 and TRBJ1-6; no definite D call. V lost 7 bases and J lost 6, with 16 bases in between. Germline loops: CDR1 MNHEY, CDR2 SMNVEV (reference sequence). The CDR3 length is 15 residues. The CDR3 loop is CASTPGGAVNSPLHF. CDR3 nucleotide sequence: TGTGCCAGCACTCCGGGAGGAGCCGTTAATTCACCCCTCCACTTT.

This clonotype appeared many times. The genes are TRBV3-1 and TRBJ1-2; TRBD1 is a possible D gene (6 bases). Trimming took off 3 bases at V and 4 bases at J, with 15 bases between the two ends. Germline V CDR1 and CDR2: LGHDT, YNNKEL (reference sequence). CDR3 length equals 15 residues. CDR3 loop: CASSHGGGGTYGYTF. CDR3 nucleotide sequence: TGTGCCAGCAGCCACGGGGGCGGGGGAACCTATGGCTACACCTTC.

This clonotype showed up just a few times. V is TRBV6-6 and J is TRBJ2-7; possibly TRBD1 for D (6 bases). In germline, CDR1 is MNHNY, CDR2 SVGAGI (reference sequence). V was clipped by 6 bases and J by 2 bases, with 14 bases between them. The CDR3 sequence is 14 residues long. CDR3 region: CASSASGVTYEQYF. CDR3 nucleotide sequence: TGTGCCAGCAGCGCTTCAGGGGTTACCTACGAGCAGTACTTC.

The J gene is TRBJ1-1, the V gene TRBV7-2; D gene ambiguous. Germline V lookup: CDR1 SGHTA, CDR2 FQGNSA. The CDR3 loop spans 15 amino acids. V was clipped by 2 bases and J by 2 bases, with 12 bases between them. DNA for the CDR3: TGTGCCAGCAGCTTAATGGCTCGGAGTAACACTGAAGCTTTCTTT. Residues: CASSLMARSNTEAFF.

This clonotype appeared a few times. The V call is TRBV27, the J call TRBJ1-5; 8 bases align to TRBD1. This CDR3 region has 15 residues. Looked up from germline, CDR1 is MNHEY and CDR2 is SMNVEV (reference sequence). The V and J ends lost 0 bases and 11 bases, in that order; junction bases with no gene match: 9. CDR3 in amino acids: CASSLSWQGAKSQHF. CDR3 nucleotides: TGTGCCAGCAGTTTATCGTGGCAGGGGGCGAAGTCCCAGCATTTT.

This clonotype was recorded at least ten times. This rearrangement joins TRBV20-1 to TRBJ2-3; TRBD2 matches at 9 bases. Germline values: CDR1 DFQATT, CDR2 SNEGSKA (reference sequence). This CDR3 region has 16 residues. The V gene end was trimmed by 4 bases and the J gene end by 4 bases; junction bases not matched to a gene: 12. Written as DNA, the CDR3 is TGCAGTGCTACATCTATAGCGGGGGATGGTGCAGATACGCAGTATTTT. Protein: CSATSIAGDGADTQYF.

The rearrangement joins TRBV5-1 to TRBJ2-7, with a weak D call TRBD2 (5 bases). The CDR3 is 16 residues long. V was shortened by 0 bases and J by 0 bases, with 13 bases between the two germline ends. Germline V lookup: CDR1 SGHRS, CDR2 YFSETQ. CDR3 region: CASSLGPAESSYEQYF. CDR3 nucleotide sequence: TGCGCCAGCAGCTTGGGCCCAGCGGAAAGCTCCTACGAGCAGTACTTC.